This T cell receptor beta chain is drawn from a study of spatial heterogeneity in lung cancer. At the level of the study: Sequence detection consistently recorded a greater number of beta-chain than alpha-chain sequences.

TCRdb used MiXCR to reprocess the 5' RACE reads, holding one entry per CDR3 protein. The sample holds approximately 10,000 distinct CDR3 sequences, over 4.5% seen once. Time point of the sample: sample taken at primary tumor resection. The cohort: approximately 66 early-stage, untreated non-small cell lung cancer patients. This clonotype was counted many times. Its target is not known. Trimming shortened V by 6 bases and J by 2 bases, and 19 bases separated the two germline ends. The CDR3 is 17 residues long. Regarding the study as a whole: In tumor T cells, estimated coverage reached roughly 6.8% for alpha chains and around 12% for beta chains. Tumoral mutation counts were tracked by counts of expanded intratumoral alpha and beta TCRs.

Sequencing used lung tumor tissue, obtained at surgery. V and J are TRBV12-3 or TRBV12-4 and TRBJ1-4; D is perhaps TRBD1 (6 bases). The receptor was derived from a male donor with early-stage non-small cell lung cancer. DNA of the CDR3: TGTGCCAGCAGAAAGACCCCCGGGGACAACACTAATGAAAAACTGTTTTTT. Translation: CASRKTPGDNTNEKLFF.